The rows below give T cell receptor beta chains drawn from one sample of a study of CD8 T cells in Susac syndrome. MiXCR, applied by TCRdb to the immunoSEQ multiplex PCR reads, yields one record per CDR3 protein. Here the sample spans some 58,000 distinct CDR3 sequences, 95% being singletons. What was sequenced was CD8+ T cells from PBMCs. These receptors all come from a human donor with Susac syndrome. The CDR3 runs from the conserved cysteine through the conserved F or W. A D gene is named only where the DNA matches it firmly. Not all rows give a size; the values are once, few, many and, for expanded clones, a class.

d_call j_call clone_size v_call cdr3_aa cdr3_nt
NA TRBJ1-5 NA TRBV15 CATRVGTGNQPQHF TGTGCCACCAGGGTAGGTACGGGGAATCAGCCCCAGCATTTT
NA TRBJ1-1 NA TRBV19 CASSRIPGTEAFF TGTGCCAGTAGTAGGATCCCGGGCACTGAAGCTTTCTTT
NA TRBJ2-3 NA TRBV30 CAWSGSGRDTDTQYF TGTGCCTGGAGCGGGTCAGGGAGAGACACAGATACGCAGTATTTT
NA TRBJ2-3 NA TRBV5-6 CASRGQGGTDTQYF TGTGCCAGCAGGGGCCAGGGAGGCACAGATACGCAGTATTTT
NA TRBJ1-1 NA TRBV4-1 CASSQEGGGAEAFF TGCGCCAGCAGCCAAGAGGGGGGAGGGGCTGAAGCTTTCTTT
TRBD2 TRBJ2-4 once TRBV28 CASVRGGRGNIQYF TGTGCCAGCGTCCGGGGGGGCCGCGGAAACATTCAGTACTTC
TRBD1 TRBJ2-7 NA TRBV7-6 CASSGRTGSEQYF TGTGCCAGCAGCGGAAGGACAGGGAGCGAGCAGTACTTC
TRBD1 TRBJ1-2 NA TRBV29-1 CSVGPGQGEKYYGYTF TGCAGCGTGGGACCGGGACAGGGAGAGAAATACTATGGCTACACCTTC
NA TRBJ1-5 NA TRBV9 CASGPGNQPQHF TGTGCCAGCGGACCGGGAAATCAGCCCCAGCATTTT
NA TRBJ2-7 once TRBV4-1 CASSQEWTHHEQYF TGCGCCAGCAGCCAAGAATGGACACACCACGAGCAGTACTTC
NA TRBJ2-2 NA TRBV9 CASNPWGAGGELFF TGTGCCAGCAACCCTTGGGGGGCAGGAGGGGAGCTGTTTTTT
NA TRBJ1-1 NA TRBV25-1 CASSELDRKAFF TGTGCCAGCAGTGAATTAGACAGAAAAGCTTTCTTT
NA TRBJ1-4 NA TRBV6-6 CASRNRQDEKLFF TGTGCCAGCAGGAACCGACAGGACGAAAAACTGTTTTTT
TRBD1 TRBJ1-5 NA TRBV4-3 CASSRPGQGVKQPQHF TGCGCCAGCAGTCGACCGGGACAGGGGGTGAAACAGCCCCAGCATTTT
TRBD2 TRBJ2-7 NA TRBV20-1 CSARDWGGYEQYF TGCAGTGCTAGGGATTGGGGGGGCTACGAGCAGTACTTC
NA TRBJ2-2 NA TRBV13 CASSSGTGELFF TGTGCCAGCAGCTCGGGGACCGGGGAGCTGTTTTTT
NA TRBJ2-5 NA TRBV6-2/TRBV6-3 CASRDVAGGQETQYF TGTGCCAGCAGAGACGTCGCTGGGGGTCAAGAGACCCAGTACTTC
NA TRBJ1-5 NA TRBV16 CASSLGRGNQPQHF TGTGCCAGCAGCCTCGGACGGGGCAATCAGCCCCAGCATTTT
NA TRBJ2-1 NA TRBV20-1 CSARDRRDDYNEQFF TGCAGTGCTAGAGATCGCCGCGATGATTACAATGAGCAGTTCTTC
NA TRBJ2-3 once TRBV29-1 CSAAGKEDYF TGCAGCGCTGCAGGGAAAGAGGATTATTTT
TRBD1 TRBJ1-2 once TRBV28 CASSSDRALLDGYTF TGTGCCAGCAGTTCCGACAGGGCCCTCTTGGATGGCTACACCTTC
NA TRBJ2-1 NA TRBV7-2 CASSLDLGGYNEQFF TGTGCCAGCAGCTTAGACTTGGGCGGTTACAATGAGCAGTTCTTC
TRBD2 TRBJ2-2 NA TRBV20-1 CSAGIAGWDTGELFF TGCAGTGCTGGGATAGCGGGGTGGGACACCGGGGAGCTGTTTTTT
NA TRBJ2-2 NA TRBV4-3 CASSQDPGSTGELFF TGCGCCAGCAGCCAAGATCCGGGGTCCACCGGGGAGCTGTTTTTT
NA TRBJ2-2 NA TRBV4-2 CASSQKLTGELFF TGTGCCAGCAGCCAAAAGCTCACCGGGGAGCTGTTTTTT
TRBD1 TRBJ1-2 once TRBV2 CASSAGTGGDYGYTF TGTGCCAGCAGTGCCGGGACAGGGGGGGACTATGGCTACACCTTC
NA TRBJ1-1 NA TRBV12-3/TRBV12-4 CASSRGSFPAFF TGTGCCAGCAGTCGAGGGTCCTTCCCGGCTTTCTTT
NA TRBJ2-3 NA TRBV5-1 CASSPDSTDTQYF TGCGCCAGCAGCCCGGACAGCACAGATACGCAGTATTTT
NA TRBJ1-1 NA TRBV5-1 CASSLEMEGILNTEAFF TGCGCCAGCAGCTTGGAGATGGAGGGGATCCTGAACACTGAAGCTTTCTTT
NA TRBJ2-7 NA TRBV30 CAWSVREQYF TGTGCCTGGAGTGTAAGAGAGCAGTACTTC
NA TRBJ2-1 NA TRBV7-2 CASSPLRARDEQFF TGTGCCAGCAGCCCTTTAAGAGCGCGGGATGAGCAGTTCTTC
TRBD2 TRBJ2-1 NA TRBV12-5 CASGPGGNRYSFDEQFF TGTGCTAGTGGTCCGGGGGGGAACCGATATTCTTTCGATGAGCAGTTCTTC
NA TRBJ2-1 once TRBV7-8 CASSLADSPYNEQFF TGTGCCAGCAGCTTAGCGGACAGTCCCTACAATGAGCAGTTCTTC
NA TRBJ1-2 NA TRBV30 CAWSEDYGYTF TGTGCCTGGAGTGAGGACTATGGCTACACCTTC
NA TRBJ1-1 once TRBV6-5 CASSYYGGTEAFF TGTGCCAGCAGTTACTATGGGGGCACTGAAGCTTTCTTT
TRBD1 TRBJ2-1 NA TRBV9 CASSSPGTGGLVGEQFF TGTGCCAGCAGCAGCCCCGGGACAGGGGGCCTAGTTGGTGAGCAGTTCTTC
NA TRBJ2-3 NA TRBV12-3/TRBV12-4 CASSPRRLDTQYF TGTGCCAGCAGTCCCCGACGGTTAGATACGCAGTATTTT
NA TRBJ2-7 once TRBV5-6 CASSGGESSPSYEQYF TGTGCCAGCAGCGGCGGGGAATCTTCCCCTTCCTACGAGCAGTACTTC
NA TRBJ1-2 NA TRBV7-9 CASSSWDISNYGYTF TGTGCCAGCAGCTCATGGGACATATCTAACTATGGCTACACCTTC
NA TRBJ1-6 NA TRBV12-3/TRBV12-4 CASSLAGGRNSPLHF TGTGCCAGCAGCCTCGCCGGGGGGAGAAATTCACCCCTCCACTTT
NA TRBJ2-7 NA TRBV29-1 CSAAGTWETYEQYF TGCAGCGCCGCCGGGACGTGGGAGACCTACGAGCAGTACTTC